These 30 T cell receptor beta chains were sequenced from one sample in a study of immune heterogeneity within non-small cell lung tumors. Template material for each sample was 500 to 650 ng of bulk tumor genomic DNA. Each primary tumor yielded several biopsies, collected far apart from one another at surgery. Before undergoing curative surgery, patients had newly diagnosed non-small cell lung cancer that was untreated. The TCR beta CDR3 region was amplified by multiplex PCR employing 32 V and 13 J primers. TCRdb used MiXCR to reprocess the multiplex PCR reads, holding one entry per CDR3 protein. Of some 2,800 distinct CDR3 sequences listed, 45% to 55% are singletons. The material sequenced was lung tumor tissue. These receptors were taken from a man aged 55 to 70 with non-small cell lung cancer.

This chain uses TRBV20-1 with TRBJ2-4, with 7 nucleotides matching TRBD1. Germline V CDR1 and CDR2: DFQATT, SNEGSKA (reference sequence). The ends lost 4 bases at V and 6 bases at J; junction bases unmatched: 6. This CDR3 is 13 amino acids long. The chain's CDR3 is CSATEDRVNIQYF. In DNA form, the CDR3 reads TGCAGTGCTACGGAAGACAGGGTAAACATTCAGTACTTC.

This clonotype was seen more than once but under ten times. This chain uses TRBV19 with TRBJ1-1; TRBD1 might be the D (6 bases). Germline V gene data show CDR1 as LNHDA and CDR2 as SQIVND (reference sequence). CDR3 size: 13 residues. Trimming shortened V by 3 bases and J by 9 bases, and 14 bases separated the two germline ends. The CDR3, as DNA: TGTGCCAGTAGTATCTCAGATGGACAGCAAGCTTTCTTT. Residues: CASSISDGQQAFF.

This clonotype was picked up one time. The gene calls are TRBV2 and TRBJ2-1, with 11 bases identical to TRBD2. Germline loops: CDR1 SNHLY, CDR2 FYNNEI. The junction had 6 bases not matched to a gene; V was cut back by 2 bases and J by 9 bases. There are 15 residues in the CDR3. CDR3 coding DNA: TGTGCCAGCAGTGAAAATCTAGCGGGAGGCACTGAGCAGTTCTTC. It codes for CASSENLAGGTEQFF.

The chain has TRBV19 and TRBJ2-6, with 8 bases lining up with TRBD1. Germline CDR1 reads LNHDA; CDR2 reads SQIVND (reference sequence). V lost 7 bases to trimming and J lost 1 base; unmatched junction nucleotides: 3. This CDR3 has 15 amino acids. The CDR3 nucleotides are TGTGCCAGTAAGGGACAGGCGTCTGGGGCCAACGTCCTGACTTTC. Its protein is CASKGQASGANVLTF.

This sequence joins TRBV7-3 and TRBJ1-2; 7 bases are a match to TRBD1. The V and J ends lost 5 bases and 8 bases, in that order; junction bases with no gene match: 8. The V gene's germline CDR1 is SGHTA and CDR2 FQGTGA. The CDR3 spans 13 residues. The CDR3 protein is CASSETLGGGYTF. Here the CDR3 DNA reads TGTGCCAGCAGCGAGACGCTAGGGGGCGGCTACACCTTC. Full variable domain (outside the CDR3, taken from reference TRBV7-3 and TRBJ1-2): GAGVSQTPSNKVTEKGKYVELRCDPISGHTALYWYRQSLGQGPEFLIYFQGTGAADDSGLPNDRFFAVRPEGSVSTLKIQRTERGDSAVYLCASSETLGGGYTFGSGTRLTVV.

This clonotype was counted a few times. V and J are TRBV30 and TRBJ1-1; the D gene is possibly TRBD1 (5 bases). Germline-derived CDR1 and CDR2 are GTSNPN and SVGIG (reference sequence). Trimming shortened V by 2 bases and J by 7 bases, and 11 bases separated the two germline ends. CDR3 length equals 12 residues. The CDR3, as DNA: TGTGCCTGGAGTCGGGCAAGGGGTGAAGCTTTCTTT. This codes for CAWSRARGEAFF.

This clonotype was recorded a few times. The chain uses TRBV25-1 and TRBJ1-6; 9 bases match TRBD1. Germline CDR1 is MGHDK and CDR2 is SYGVNS. This CDR3 region has 14 residues. The J segment lost 9 bases and the V segment lost 2 bases, leaving 2 bases of the junction unmatched. In DNA, the CDR3 is TGTGCCAGCAGTGAAACGGGACAGGGTTCACCCCTCCACTTT. Protein sequence: CASSETGQGSPLHF.

The chain couples TRBV6-1 to TRBJ2-1; TRBD2 is a possible D gene (5 bases). The CDR3 runs 13 residues. Trimming stripped 5 bases from V and 3 bases from J, with 8 bases between. The V gene's germline CDR1 is MNHNS and CDR2 SASEGT. CDR3 region: CASSQGLYNEQFF. The CDR3 nucleotides are TGTGCCAGCAGTCAAGGACTCTACAATGAGCAGTTCTTC.

The V and J genes are TRBV14 and TRBJ2-7, with TRBD2 as a possible D gene (5 bases). The CDR3 sequence is 13 residues long. The germline V gene encodes CDR1 SGHDN and CDR2 FVKESK. The V end was cut by 1 base, the J end by 3 bases, with 7 bases between. The CDR3 DNA sequence: TGTGCCAGCAGCCAAGTCGCGGGCTACGAGCAGTACTTC. Translation: CASSQVAGYEQYF.

The chain employs TRBV9 and TRBJ2-7, with 8 bases lining up with TRBD2. The V and J ends lost 3 bases and 2 bases, in that order; junction bases with no gene match: 13. The germline V gene encodes CDR1 SGDLS and CDR2 YYNGEE. This CDR3 is built from 17 residues. The CDR3 region is CASSASRDQRETYEQYF. CDR3 in DNA: TGTGCCAGCAGCGCAAGCCGGGATCAGCGGGAGACCTACGAGCAGTACTTC.

Details on this clonotype: A read error may account for a junction end that differs from germline. The chain is built from TRBV11-2 and TRBJ2-7, with 10 bases that match TRBD2. The CDR3 is 16 residues long. Germline-derived CDR1 and CDR2 are SGHAT and FQNNGV. The CDR3 DNA reads TGTGCCAGCAGCCTAGAGGGGTCAAGCGGGAGGGGCGAGCAGTACTTC. Residues: CASSLEGSSGRGEQYF.

This clonotype appeared a single time. CDR3 loop: CAWSVRGKDTQYF. CDR3 DNA: TGTGCCTGGAGTGTTCGGGGGAAGGATACGCAGTATTTT. The chain uses TRBV30 and TRBJ2-3; D is possibly TRBD2 (6 bases). V was clipped by 0 bases and J by 6 bases, with 10 bases between them. This CDR3 has 13 residues. Per germline, CDR1 GTSNPN and CDR2 SVGIG (reference sequence).

This clonotype was picked up one time. The J gene is TRBJ2-2, the V gene TRBV12-3 or TRBV12-4, with D tentatively TRBD2 (5 bases). The V and J ends lost 8 bases and 1 base respectively, with 8 bases between them. The CDR3 spans 13 residues. The CDR3, as DNA: TGTGCCAGCCGGGAAGGGAACACCGGGGAGCTGTTTTTT. Translating gives CASREGNTGELFF.

This chain uses TRBV20-1 with TRBJ2-7; TRBD1 matches at 7 bases. Trimming cost V 7 bases and J 2 bases; bases outside gene matches: 2. Germline V gives CDR1 DFQATT, CDR2 SNEGSKA (reference sequence). The CDR3 runs 11 residues. CDR3 in amino acids: CSVGTAYEQYF. The CDR3 DNA reads TGCAGTGTAGGGACAGCCTACGAGCAGTACTTC.

This clonotype has a handful of counts. V is TRBV20-1 and J is TRBJ2-7; possible D gene TRBD2, 5 bases. Germline CDR1 is DFQATT and CDR2 is SNEGSKA (reference sequence). The V gene lost 0 bases and the J gene lost 6 bases, with 12 bases spanning the gap. The CDR3 has 13 residues. CDR3 protein: CSARDLALPEQYF. The CDR3 nucleotides are TGCAGTGCTAGAGATTTAGCGTTGCCCGAGCAGTACTTC.

The CDR3 DNA reads as TGTGCCAGCAGCTCCCCGGGACAGGGGGCGACCGGCTACACCTTC. Its translation is CASSSPGQGATGYTF. The chain carries TRBV7-9 and TRBJ1-2; 12 nucleotides match TRBD1. Germline CDR1 reads SEHNR; CDR2 reads FQNEAQ (reference sequence). The CDR3 spans 15 residues. The ends lost 4 bases at V and 8 bases at J; junction bases unmatched: 8.

The chain has TRBV5-1 and TRBJ2-1, with TRBD2 identical over 8 bases. The junction had 7 bases not matched to a gene; V was cut back by 1 base and J by 7 bases. The germline V gene has CDR1 SGHRS and CDR2 YFSETQ. This CDR3 has 15 residues. The CDR3 sequence: CASSLRAGVRNEQFF. The CDR3 nucleotides read TGCGCCAGCAGCTTGCGAGCGGGAGTGAGGAATGAGCAGTTCTTC.

The chain has TRBV4-1 and TRBJ2-3, with D possibly being TRBD2 (6 bases). This CDR3 spans 14 amino acids. The germline V gene encodes CDR1 MGHRA and CDR2 YSYEKL. Trimming took 4 bases from V and 4 from J, leaving 12 bases between them. This CDR3 reads CASSLDGRADTQYF. The CDR3 bases are TGCGCCAGCAGCCTTGACGGGAGAGCAGATACGCAGTATTTT.

This clonotype has more than one count but fewer than ten. CDR3 bases: TGTGCCAGCAGTTTTGACCAGGGGGCCTACGAGCAGTACTTC. Protein sequence: CASSFDQGAYEQYF. V is TRBV28 and J is TRBJ2-7; TRBD1 matches 7 bases. Trimming at V came to 3 bases and at J to 2 bases, leaving 4 bases not matched to a gene. Germline V CDR1 and CDR2: MDHEN, SYDVKM. The CDR3 consists of 14 residues. Full variable domain (remainder filled in from reference TRBV28 and TRBJ2-7): DVKVTQSSRYLVKRTGEKVFLECVQDMDHENMFWYRQDPGLGLRLIYFSYDVKMKEKGDIPEGYSVSREKKERFSLILESASTNQTSMYLCASSFDQGAYEQYFGPGTRLTVT.

This clonotype has a handful of counts. The chain employs TRBV7-2 and TRBJ2-7; D is possibly TRBD2 (5 bases). The germline V gene has CDR1 SGHTA and CDR2 FQGNSA. Trimming took off 0 bases at V and 1 base at J, with 10 bases between the two ends. CDR3 size: 15 residues. The CDR3 coding sequence is TGTGCCAGCAGCTTAGCTGCCCGGGAATCCTACGAGCAGTACTTC. This translates into CASSLAARESYEQYF.

V is TRBV20-1 and J is TRBJ2-3; D is possibly TRBD2 (6 bases). There are 11 residues in the CDR3. Germline V gene data show CDR1 as DFQATT and CDR2 as SNEGSKA (reference sequence). The V and J ends lost 5 bases and 6 bases respectively, with 9 bases between them. CDR3 sequence: CSARRADTQYF. As DNA, the CDR3 is TGCAGTGCTCGGAGGGCCGATACGCAGTATTTT.

The rearrangement uses TRBV20-1 and TRBJ2-7; 7 bases are shared with TRBD1. Trimming at V came to 3 bases and at J to 5 bases, leaving 10 bases not matched to a gene. The germline V gene has CDR1 DFQATT and CDR2 SNEGSKA (reference sequence). CDR3 size: 14 residues. The CDR3 here is CSASHAGGSHEQYF. The CDR3 DNA follows: TGCAGTGCTAGCCACGCAGGGGGTAGCCACGAGCAGTACTTC.

The rearrangement joins TRBV7-2 to TRBJ2-1; 12 nucleotides agree with TRBD2. The V and J ends lost 5 bases and 6 bases, in that order; junction bases with no gene match: 11. The germline gives CDR1 SGHTA, CDR2 FQGNSA. The CDR3 is 17 amino acids. The CDR3 DNA is TGTGCCAGCAGCACACGACTAGCGGGAGATGGTAGCAATGAGCAGTTCTTC. Amino acids: CASSTRLAGDGSNEQFF.

J is TRBJ2-1 and V is TRBV30, with 12 positions matching TRBD2. The CDR3 is 16 amino acids. The V gene end was trimmed by 2 bases and the J gene end by 5 bases; junction bases not matched to a gene: 7. CDR1 GTSNPN and CDR2 SVGIG come from the germline V gene (reference sequence). This CDR3 is CAWSNLAGGDDNEQFF. The CDR3 DNA reads TGTGCCTGGAGTAACCTAGCGGGAGGGGATGACAATGAGCAGTTCTTC.

This clonotype showed up just a few times. The V gene is TRBV28, the J gene TRBJ2-7; TRBD1 might be the D (6 bases). Per germline, CDR1 MDHEN and CDR2 SYDVKM. This CDR3 is built from 15 residues. The V gene lost 6 bases and the J gene lost 7 bases, with 22 bases spanning the gap. For the CDR3, the DNA is TGTGCCAGCAGGCTCGCCCGGGGACAAGGAATTGAGCAGTACTTC. It translates to CASRLARGQGIEQYF.

This clonotype was seen only a few times. The chain is built from TRBV4-3 and TRBJ2-7; possible D gene TRBD2, 6 bases. This CDR3 comprises 15 residues. Germline loops: CDR1 LGHNA, CDR2 YSLEER. V dropped 2 bases and J dropped 0 bases, with 11 bases sitting between them. CDR3 DNA: TGCGCCAGCAGCCAATGGCGGGATACCTCCTACGAGCAGTACTTC. Amino acids: CASSQWRDTSYEQYF.

This clonotype was observed a handful of times. CDR3 nucleotides: TGTGCCAGCAGCCAAGATCCGAGGGGGTACTACGAGCAGTACTTC. Protein product: CASSQDPRGYYEQYF. The chain recombines TRBV14 with TRBJ2-7; D might be TRBD1 (6 bases). CDR3 length: 15 residues. The V gene lost 0 bases and the J gene lost 3 bases, with 12 bases spanning the gap. CDR1 and CDR2 from the germline V gene are SGHDN and FVKESK. The complete variable domain, with remaining parts taken from reference TRBV14 and TRBJ2-7, reads EAGVTQFPSHSVIEKGQTVTLRCDPISGHDNLYWYRRVMGKEIKFLLHFVKESKQDESGMPNNRFLAERTGGTYSTLKVQPAELEDSGVYFCASSQDPRGYYEQYFGPGTRLTVT.

Only a few counts were recorded for this clonotype. This sequence joins TRBV30 and TRBJ1-2, with 8 bases matching TRBD1. This CDR3 region has 14 residues. Per the germline V gene, CDR1 is GTSNPN and CDR2 is SVGIG (reference sequence). V lost 1 base, J lost 4 bases, and 5 bases stayed unmatched. The CDR3 DNA is TGTGCCTGGAGTGCCTGGACAGGGAGCTATGGCTACACCTTC. Amino acids: CAWSAWTGSYGYTF.

Within the sample, this clonotype is large. This chain joins TRBV24-1 and TRBJ1-4; 7 bases line up with TRBD1. Trimming removed 3 bases from V and 8 bases from J; junction bases left unmatched: 8. This CDR3 region has 15 residues. Germline assignment: CDR1 KGHDR and CDR2 SFDVKD. CDR3 coding DNA: TGTGCCACCAGTGATGGGGACAGTGGAAGAGAAAAACTGTTTTTT. Amino acid sequence: CATSDGDSGREKLFF.

The CDR3 nucleotides read TGTGCCAGTAGTAACTACTCGTACCAAGAGACCCAGTACTTC. Its translation is CASSNYSYQETQYF. V and J are TRBV19 and TRBJ2-5; D not resolved. Trimming stripped 4 bases from V and 0 bases from J, with 9 bases between. The CDR3 consists of 14 residues. CDR1 LNHDA and CDR2 SQIVND come from the germline V gene (reference sequence).